The 25 T cell receptor beta chains below all came from one sample that was sequenced in a study of patients and donors after allogeneic stem cell transplantation. Each CDR3 protein gets one entry after TCRdb re-called the RT-PCR reads with MiXCR. Of hundreds of thousands of distinct CDR3 sequences listed, around 41% are singletons. The specimen sequenced was blood, either unsorted or a sorted T cell fraction (not recorded which). These receptors all come from a human donor who was either an allogeneic HSCT recipient or a stem cell or donor lymphocyte infusion donor (not recorded which). It is not recorded whose cells these are; they may come from a transplant donor.

The chain carries TRBV9 and TRBJ1-2, with 9 bases that match TRBD1. Trimming removed 4 bases from V and 8 bases from J; junction bases left unmatched: 3. Germline-derived CDR1 and CDR2 are SGDLS and YYNGEE. This CDR3 has 12 amino acids. The CDR3, as DNA: TGTGCCAGCAGCCCGGACAGGGGCGGCTACACCTTC. Protein: CASSPDRGGYTF.

The V call is TRBV5-1, the J call TRBJ1-6; 7 bases map to TRBD1. Germline loops: CDR1 SGHRS, CDR2 YFSETQ. The CDR3 has 15 residues. J gave up 2 bases and V 3 bases, and 2 bases lay outside the gene matches. The CDR3 sequence: CASSSGQTYNSPLHF. The CDR3 DNA sequence: TGCGCCAGCAGCTCGGGACAGACCTATAATTCACCCCTCCACTTT.

The rearrangement links TRBV7-7 to TRBJ1-1; D is possibly TRBD1 (6 bases). Trimming took off 5 bases at V and 6 bases at J, with 13 bases between the two ends. There are 13 residues in the CDR3. Germline V gene lookup returns CDR1 SSHAT and CDR2 FNYEAQ (reference sequence). CDR3 amino acids: CASSDTEGAEAFF. The DNA of the CDR3 is TGTGCCAGCAGCGACACGGAGGGGGCTGAAGCTTTCTTT.

The chain combines TRBV5-1 with TRBJ2-2; D unresolved. Germline V gene lookup returns CDR1 SGHRS and CDR2 YFSETQ. The germline V and J ends were trimmed by 3 bases and 1 base, with 10 bases remaining between them. CDR3 length equals 15 residues. This CDR3 is CASSSRTVNTGELFF. DNA for the CDR3: TGCGCCAGCAGCTCCCGGACCGTGAACACCGGGGAGCTGTTTTTT.

The sample holds a few counts of this clonotype. V and J are TRBV15 and TRBJ2-3; perhaps TRBD2 as D (5 bases). Germline V CDR1 and CDR2: LNHNV, YYDKDF (reference sequence). With 1 base removed from V and 8 bases from J, the gap between germline ends came to 19 bases. The CDR3 extends over 16 amino acids. In nucleotides, the CDR3 is TGTGCCACCAGCAGAGTAGCTAGCTCCCTAGGTGGTACGCAGTATTTT. Its translation: CATSRVASSLGGTQYF.

V usage is TRBV28 and J usage is TRBJ2-2; perhaps D is TRBD1 or TRBD2 (5 bases each). Germline values: CDR1 MDHEN, CDR2 SYDVKM. Trimming left V 5 bases short and J 5 bases short, with 15 bases between. CDR3 size: 15 residues. The CDR3 loop reads CASSITGRRTGELFF. Written as DNA, the CDR3 is TGTGCCAGCAGTATTACGGGACGGCGGACCGGGGAGCTGTTTTTT. The complete variable domain, with remaining parts taken from reference TRBV28 and TRBJ2-2, reads DVKVTQSSRYLVKRTGEKVFLECVQDMDHENMFWYRQDPGLGLRLIYFSYDVKMKEKGDIPEGYSVSREKKERFSLILESASTNQTSMYLCASSITGRRTGELFFGEGSRLTVL.

This chain uses TRBV5-1 with TRBJ2-3; D not resolved. The CDR3 is 15 amino acids. Trimming took off 4 bases at V and 5 bases at J, with 17 bases between the two ends. Germline assignment: CDR1 SGHRS and CDR2 YFSETQ. CDR3 loop: CASSRDGVWGDTQYF. DNA of the CDR3: TGCGCCAGCAGCCGTGATGGCGTTTGGGGAGATACGCAGTATTTT. Full variable domain (rest looked up from reference TRBV5-1 and TRBJ2-3): KAGVTQTPRYLIKTRGQQVTLSCSPISGHRSVSWYQQTPGQGLQFLFEYFSETQRNKGNFPGRFSGRQFSNSRSEMNVSTLELGDSALYLCASSRDGVWGDTQYFGPGTRLTVL.

This chain's CDR3 is CASSALRWPGSSYTF. Here the CDR3 DNA reads TGTGCCAGCAGTGCCCTTCGATGGCCAGGGTCGAGCTACACCTTC. The chain employs TRBV28 and TRBJ1-2; a possible D gene is TRBD1 (5 bases). This CDR3 is 15 amino acids long. The V end lost 5 bases, the J end lost 9 bases, and 22 bases lay between the germline ends. The germline V gene has CDR1 MDHEN and CDR2 SYDVKM.

The chain couples TRBV10-3 to TRBJ1-5; no firm D call. V lost 6 bases and J lost 5, with 11 bases in between. Germline values: CDR1 ENHRY, CDR2 SYGVKD. The length of the CDR3 is 13 residues. DNA for the CDR3: TGTGCCATCAGCCCCGGCTTGGATCAGCCCCAGCATTTT. Its translation: CAISPGLDQPQHF.

This clonotype was found a few times. The gene calls are TRBV9 and TRBJ1-2; 7 nucleotides agree with TRBD1. There are 14 residues in the CDR3. Germline values: CDR1 SGDLS, CDR2 YYNGEE. The V gene end was trimmed by 5 bases and the J gene end by 6 bases; junction bases not matched to a gene: 10. DNA for the CDR3: TGTGCCAGCAGGCGGAGGGGGCCAGGGGATGGCTACACCTTC. It specifies CASRRRGPGDGYTF.

This clonotype occurred a few times. The rearrangement links TRBV30 to TRBJ1-4, with 8 bases matching TRBD1. The CDR3 consists of 18 residues. V trimming: 2 bases; J trimming: 0 bases; junction bases outside the gene matches: 11. CDR1 and CDR2 (germline): GTSNPN, SVGIG (reference sequence). The CDR3 DNA is TGTGCCTGGAGTTCGTCCCGGGACAGGCCAGCAACTAATGAAAAACTGTTTTTT. Its translation: CAWSSSRDRPATNEKLFF. Based on the CDR3 plus reference TRBV30 and TRBJ1-4, the full variable domain is SQTIHQWPATLVQPVGSPLSLECTVEGTSNPNLYWYRQAAGRGLQLLFYSVGIGQISSEVPQNLSASRPQDRQFILSSKKLLLSDSGFYLCAWSSSRDRPATNEKLFFGSGTQLSVL.

The CDR3 DNA sequence: TGTGCCACCAGCAAGTTGGAGGGGGCAACCTACGAGCAGTACTTC. It encodes CATSKLEGATYEQYF. This rearrangement joins TRBV15 to TRBJ2-7, with D possibly matching TRBD1 (7 bases). The CDR3 is made up of 15 amino acids. Germline values: CDR1 LNHNV, CDR2 YYDKDF (reference sequence). Trimming cost V 4 bases and J 2 bases, with 15 bases left between them.

This clonotype appeared a few times. In DNA form, the CDR3 reads TGTGCCAGCAGCCGAGGGAGTTCTGGAAACACCATATATTTT. As protein: CASSRGSSGNTIYF. The J gene is TRBJ1-3, the V gene TRBV11-2; unclear D gene. Trimming cost V 5 bases and J 1 base, with 9 bases left between them. The CDR3 length is 14 residues. Germline CDR1 and CDR2: SGHAT and FQNNGV.

This clonotype has only a few counts. J is TRBJ1-1 and V is TRBV12-3 or TRBV12-4; no definite D call. V lost 6 bases and J lost 7, with 15 bases in between. The CDR3 is 13 amino acids. CDR3 amino acids: CASSPRRRVEAFF. The CDR3 DNA reads as TGTGCCAGCAGCCCCCGTCGTAGGGTTGAAGCTTTCTTT.

The chain uses TRBV9 and TRBJ2-3, with D unresolved. CDR3 length: 16 amino acids. Trimming left V 2 bases short and J 0 bases short, with 13 bases between. Germline CDR1 SGDLS, CDR2 YYNGEE. The CDR3 bases are TGTGCCAGCAGCGTCCGTTTTGAAGCTAGCACAGATACGCAGTATTTT. Protein sequence: CASSVRFEASTDTQYF. Combining the CDR3 with reference TRBV9 and TRBJ2-3 gives the whole variable domain DSGVTQTPKHLITATGQRVTLRCSPRSGDLSVYWYQQSLDQGLQFLIQYYNGEERAKGNILERFSAQQFPDLHSELNLSSLELGDSALYFCASSVRFEASTDTQYFGPGTRLTVL.

This clonotype came up a few times. V usage is TRBV20-1 and J usage is TRBJ2-2; 9 nucleotides align to TRBD1. There are 14 residues in the CDR3. Trimming took 3 bases from V and 5 from J; bases not matched to a gene: 4. Germline CDR1 is DFQATT and CDR2 is SNEGSKA (reference sequence). CDR3 loop: CSAREGTGTGELFF. Here the CDR3 DNA reads TGCAGTGCTAGGGAAGGGACAGGGACCGGGGAGCTGTTTTTT.

The rearrangement links TRBV5-1 to TRBJ1-6, with D tentatively TRBD1 (5 bases). V shed 4 bases and J shed 5 bases, with 16 bases lying between them. The CDR3 length is 16 residues. The germline gives CDR1 SGHRS, CDR2 YFSETQ. CDR3 in DNA: TGCGCCAGCAGCCGAAGCCGGGACGCGAATAATTCACCCCTCCACTTT. Its protein product is CASSRSRDANNSPLHF.

The chain combines TRBV6-6 with TRBJ1-5; 10 nucleotides agree with TRBD1. There are 19 residues in the CDR3. Germline CDR1 is MNHNY and CDR2 is SVGAGI (reference sequence). With V trimmed by 5 bases and J by 0 bases, 13 bases remained unmatched. CDR3 in amino acids: CASSSRSGTGDHSNQPQHF. The CDR3 DNA reads as TGTGCCAGCAGTAGTAGATCTGGGACAGGGGACCATAGCAATCAGCCCCAGCATTTT.

The chain couples TRBV20-1 to TRBJ2-7; D might be TRBD1 (6 bases). CDR3 size: 10 residues. The germline CDR1 and CDR2 sequences are DFQATT and SNEGSKA (reference sequence). V shed 7 bases and J shed 3 bases, with 7 bases lying between them. The CDR3 region has the DNA TGCAGTGGAGGGGGCTACGAGCAGTACTTC. Translating gives CSGGGYEQYF.

The gene calls are TRBV21-1 and TRBJ2-1. TRBV21-1 is listed as a pseudogene. This CDR3 comprises 17 residues. DNA for the CDR3: TGTGCCAGCAGCAAAGCTAAAGGGAGGAGCTCCTACAATGAGCAGTTCTTC. This sequence encodes CASSKAKGRSSYNEQFF.

This clonotype has only a few counts. The chain carries TRBV27 and TRBJ1-1, with a possible D match to TRBD1 (5 bases). Between the trimmed V and J ends, which lost 2 bases and 0 bases, there was a span of 7 bases. Germline-derived CDR1 and CDR2 are MNHEY and SMNVEV (reference sequence). This CDR3 is 14 amino acids long. As DNA, the CDR3 is TGTGCCAGCAGTTTAGAGGGGCTGAACACTGAAGCTTTCTTT. Protein product: CASSLEGLNTEAFF.

This rearrangement joins TRBV4-3 to TRBJ2-7; TRBD2 aligns across 7 bases. V lost 5 bases to trimming and J lost 2 bases; unmatched junction nucleotides: 6. This CDR3 contains 14 residues. Germline CDR1 is LGHNA and CDR2 is YSLEER. The DNA for the CDR3 is TGCGCCAGCAGCGTGCGGGGGAGTCCCTACGAGCAGTACTTC. This translates into CASSVRGSPYEQYF.

This rearrangement joins TRBV21-1 to TRBJ2-1; TRBD1, the table's D call, lacks a check against the DNA. TRBV21-1 is a listed pseudogene. The CDR3 covers 14 residues. The CDR3, as DNA: TGTGCCCCGCGCCTCAGGCTGACCTACAATGAGCAGTTCTTC. Translating gives CAPRLRLTYNEQFF.

This rearrangement joins TRBV5-1 to TRBJ1-4; 7 bases fit TRBD1. V lost 0 bases and J lost 7; bases outside the gene matches: 6. This CDR3 has 15 residues. Germline-derived CDR1 and CDR2 are SGHRS and YFSETQ. Here the CDR3 reads CASSLATHRGEKLFF. As DNA, the CDR3 is TGCGCCAGCAGCTTGGCAACCCACAGGGGTGAAAAACTGTTTTTT.

The V call is TRBV5-4, the J call TRBJ2-4; D not certain. The CDR3 runs 15 residues. Per germline, CDR1 SGHNT and CDR2 YYREEE (reference sequence). Between the trimmed V and J ends, which lost 1 base and 1 base, there was a span of 9 bases. For the CDR3, the DNA is TGTGCCAGCAGCTTGAGTGGGATGGCCAAAAACATTCAGTACTTC. This translates into CASSLSGMAKNIQYF.